The 3 T cell receptor beta chains below were found in one sample sequenced in a study of blood T cell repertoires in COVID-19. TCRdb keeps only in-frame clones here, not all; method: immunoSEQ multiplex PCR. The table lists approximately 40,000 clones, around 87% of them singletons, with 20% to 25% in the top ten. Material for sequencing was peripheral blood. All receptors come from a man in his sixties with acute or convalescent COVID-19.

There are a few counts of this clone. The chain combines TRBV4-1 with TRBJ1-5, with D possibly TRBD1 on 6 matching bases. Germline lookup yields CDR1 MGHRA and CDR2 YSYEKL. V gave up 4 bases and J gave up 4 bases, with 14 bases separating them. The CDR3 spans 15 residues. The CDR3 is CASSPSGGGNQPQHF. The CDR3 region has the DNA TGCGCCAGCAGCCCCTCGGGGGGCGGTAATCAGCCCCAGCATTTT.

This clone was recorded a few times. The gene calls are TRBV5-1 and TRBJ2-2; D is ambiguous. Germline CDR1 and CDR2: SGHRS and YFSETQ. Trimming shortened V by 5 bases and J by 0 bases, and 8 bases separated the two germline ends. The CDR3 extends over 14 amino acids. This chain's CDR3 is CASRPNANTGELFF. CDR3 nucleotide sequence: TGCGCCAGCAGACCTAACGCGAACACCGGGGAGCTGTTTTTT. The complete variable domain, with remaining parts taken from reference TRBV5-1 and TRBJ2-2, reads KAGVTQTPRYLIKTRGQQVTLSCSPISGHRSVSWYQQTPGQGLQFLFEYFSETQRNKGNFPGRFSGRQFSNSRSEMNVSTLELGDSALYLCASRPNANTGELFFGEGSRLTVL.

This chain connects TRBV7-9 to TRBJ1-5; D possibly corresponds to TRBD1 (5 bases). From germline, CDR1 is SEHNR and CDR2 FQNEAQ (reference sequence). The CDR3 runs to 13 residues. Trimming took 4 bases from V and 5 from J, leaving 9 bases between them. This CDR3 reads CASSSQGDQPQHF. CDR3 DNA sequence: TGTGCCAGCAGCTCTCAGGGTGATCAGCCCCAGCATTTT. Full variable domain (outside the CDR3, taken from reference TRBV7-9 and TRBJ1-5): DTGVSQNPRHKITKRGQNVTFRCDPISEHNRLYWYRQTLGQGPEFLTYFQNEAQLEKSRLLSDRFSAERPKGSFSTLEIQRTEQGDSAMYLCASSSQGDQPQHFGDGTRLSIL.